This T cell receptor beta chain was found in a study of cytomegalovirus exposure and HLA in healthy donors. At the level of the study: HLA-typed donors contributed about 85 million unique TCRs, which were held in an early data release. Overall study findings and caveats: The study put 150 to 200 TCR beta chains on its list as cytomegalovirus-associated. TCR sequences were mostly rare, though some public TCRs occurred in many donors.

PCR employed 60 Vbeta and 13 Jbeta primers. Authors' analysis steps: A follow-up analysis tallied 65 million to 80 million unique TCR beta chains, roughly 11 million shared. The table came from immunoSEQ multiplex PCR; TCRdb's copy has only in-frame clones and leaves some out. That table gives V, J and clone size, and the DNA gave D and trimming. Among under 200,000 clones, about 78% were seen once, and the ten largest hold around 5.4%. The CDR3 consists of 14 residues. CDR1 is SGHTA and CDR2 is FQGNSA in the germline V gene. With 5 bases clipped from V and 2 bases from J, the junction kept 5 bases outside the gene matches. In the case of this clone: The antigen remains undetermined.

This TCR came from a man aged 40-49 years in good health and CMV-seronegative. Specimen: PBMCs. This rearrangement joins TRBV7-2 to TRBJ1-2; 7 nucleotides agree with TRBD1. CDR3 nucleotides: TGTGCCAGCAGCAGGGACAGCCGCAACTATGGCTACACCTTC. Its protein is CASSRDSRNYGYTF.